Following are 26 T cell receptor beta chains from one sample sequenced in a study of blood T cell repertoires in COVID-19. The table came from immunoSEQ multiplex PCR; TCRdb's copy has only in-frame clones and leaves some out. Here the sample spans roughly 110,000 clones, roughly 90% being singletons. Material for sequencing was peripheral blood. These TCRs come from a man aged 40-55 years with active or convalescent COVID-19.

The rearrangement uses TRBV27 and TRBJ2-1, with a tentative D call TRBD1 (5 bases). The CDR3 contains 13 residues. Germline CDR1 is MNHEY and CDR2 is SMNVEV (reference sequence). With 3 bases removed from V and 8 bases from J, the gap between germline ends came to 11 bases. The CDR3 sequence: CASSFGHGYEQFF. In nucleotides, the CDR3 is TGTGCCAGCAGTTTCGGACACGGATATGAGCAGTTCTTC.

The V and J genes are TRBV27 and TRBJ2-7, with a tentative D call TRBD2 (6 bases). This CDR3 contains 14 residues. Germline CDR1 MNHEY, CDR2 SMNVEV (reference sequence). V lost 3 bases and J 1 base, leaving 10 bases between the germline ends. The CDR3 nucleotides are TGTGCCAGCAGTTTTGCGGGACTTTCCTACGAGCAGTACTTC. Its protein is CASSFAGLSYEQYF.

The chain uses TRBV7-2 and TRBJ1-2; 8 bases match TRBD1. This CDR3 region has 13 residues. V lost 5 bases, J lost 8 bases, and 7 bases stayed unmatched. Per germline, CDR1 SGHTA and CDR2 FQGNSA. CDR3 protein: CASSLDRGHGYTF. DNA of the CDR3: TGTGCCAGCAGCCTCGACAGGGGCCACGGCTACACCTTC.

This clone was seen only once. V is TRBV25-1 and J is TRBJ1-1; perhaps TRBD1 as D (5 bases). This CDR3 contains 13 residues. From germline, CDR1 is MGHDK and CDR2 SYGVNS. Trimming stripped 6 bases from V and 1 base from J, with 9 bases between. This CDR3 reads CASRRQKNTEAFF. The CDR3 bases are TGTGCCAGCAGACGACAGAAGAACACTGAAGCTTTCTTT.

The CDR3 region has the DNA TGTGCCAGCAGCTTAAGTGTAGCAGGCAATCAGCCCCAGCATTTT. Translated: CASSLSVAGNQPQHF. The V gene is TRBV7-2, the J gene TRBJ1-5; no clear D. This CDR3 has 15 residues. The germline V gene encodes CDR1 SGHTA and CDR2 FQGNSA. V lost 2 bases and J lost 2, with 10 bases in between.

V gene TRBV19 combines with J gene TRBJ1-1, with a weak D call TRBD1 (5 bases). Germline CDR1 is LNHDA and CDR2 is SQIVND (reference sequence). V was shortened by 9 bases and J by 5 bases, with 25 bases between the two germline ends. The CDR3 covers 16 residues. The CDR3 bases are TGTGCCAGCAACTTTGCCTGGGCAGGGAGGAAGACTGAAGCTTTCTTT. Its protein is CASNFAWAGRKTEAFF.

V and J are TRBV6-5 and TRBJ2-7, with a possible D match to TRBD2 (6 bases). Trimming removed 6 bases from V and 0 bases from J, with 15 bases in between. The CDR3 contains 15 residues. Germline V lookup: CDR1 MNHEY, CDR2 SVGAGI. This chain's CDR3 is CASRTSAGSSYEQYF. DNA for the CDR3: TGTGCCAGCAGGACTAGTGCGGGTAGCTCCTACGAGCAGTACTTC.

V and J are TRBV7-2 and TRBJ1-1; D remains unclear. The V gene lost 3 bases and the J gene lost 0 bases, with 11 bases spanning the gap. This CDR3 region has 15 residues. Germline lookup yields CDR1 SGHTA and CDR2 FQGNSA. The CDR3: CASSFAGWMNTEAFF. DNA of the CDR3: TGTGCCAGCAGCTTCGCAGGTTGGATGAACACTGAAGCTTTCTTT.

The V call is TRBV5-1, the J call TRBJ2-1; 9 nucleotides line up with TRBD1. Unmatched junction bases numbered 9, after V lost 4 bases and J lost 7 bases. Germline V CDR1 and CDR2: SGHRS, YFSETQ. This CDR3 is 15 amino acids long. The CDR3: CASSANRGQGNEQFF. For the CDR3, the DNA is TGCGCCAGCAGCGCGAACAGGGGGCAGGGGAATGAGCAGTTCTTC.

This clone was seen a handful of times. This chain joins TRBV2 and TRBJ2-7; D is possibly TRBD1 (5 bases). The CDR3 sequence is 12 residues long. Per the germline V gene, CDR1 is SNHLY and CDR2 is FYNNEI. V lost 6 bases and J lost 3, with 9 bases in between. Here the CDR3 reads CASSAGNYEQYF. CDR3 DNA: TGTGCCAGCAGCGCAGGGAACTACGAGCAGTACTTC.

In nucleotides, the CDR3 is TGTGCCAGCAGCTTAGCTGTTAGCTTTGAAGCTTTCTTT. Protein sequence: CASSLAVSFEAFF. The chain carries TRBV7-8 and TRBJ1-1, with D unresolved. The CDR3 covers 13 residues. Trimming pared 0 bases from V and 7 bases from J, leaving 9 bases between. Germline CDR1 and CDR2: SGHVS and FQNEAQ.

The genes are TRBV6-2 or TRBV6-3 and TRBJ1-4; TRBD1 matches at 7 bases. The trim removed 4 bases at V and 2 bases at J, leaving 4 bases unmatched. Germline V gene lookup returns CDR1 MNHEY and CDR2 SVGEGT. There are 15 residues in the CDR3. The DNA for the CDR3 is TGTGCCAGCAGTTTCCCGACAGGGACTAATGAAAAACTGTTTTTT. It specifies CASSFPTGTNEKLFF.

The chain couples TRBV11-2 to TRBJ2-1; D not resolved. CDR3 length: 14 residues. Trimming left V 2 bases short and J 1 base short, with 6 bases between. The germline CDR1 and CDR2 sequences are SGHAT and FQNNGV. The DNA of the CDR3 is TGTGCCAGCAGCTTACATACTTCCTACAATGAGCAGTTCTTC. Protein: CASSLHTSYNEQFF.

The chain couples TRBV7-2 to TRBJ2-3, with a weak D call TRBD1 (6 bases). The CDR3 extends over 14 amino acids. Germline CDR1 is SGHTA and CDR2 is FQGNSA. Trimming took off 6 bases at V and 3 bases at J, with 13 bases between the two ends. This CDR3 reads CASSFGQGTDTQYF. CDR3 sequence (DNA): TGTGCCAGCAGTTTCGGGCAGGGGACAGATACGCAGTATTTT. The whole variable domain, remainder taken from reference TRBV7-2 and TRBJ2-3, is GAGVSQSPSNKVTEKGKDVELRCDPISGHTALYWYRQSLGQGLEFLIYFQGNSAPDKSGLPSDRFSAERTGGSVSTLTIQRTQQEDSAVYLCASSFGQGTDTQYFGPGTRLTVL.

The chain recombines TRBV5-1 with TRBJ1-2; 9 bases line up with TRBD1. The length of the CDR3 is 13 residues. V was pared by 4 bases and J by 8 bases, with 6 bases of the junction left unmatched. Germline V lookup: CDR1 SGHRS, CDR2 YFSETQ. The CDR3 is CASSLGTGLGYTF. In nucleotides, the CDR3 is TGCGCCAGCAGCCTAGGGACAGGGCTCGGCTACACCTTC.

This chain links TRBV5-1 with TRBJ1-2, with 7 bases lining up with TRBD1. Germline CDR1 SGHRS, CDR2 YFSETQ. The CDR3 has 14 amino acids. Trimming took 0 bases from V and 5 from J; bases not matched to a gene: 4. The CDR3: CASSLGGQSYGYTF. The CDR3, as DNA: TGCGCCAGCAGCTTGGGGGGACAGTCTTATGGCTACACCTTC. Full variable domain (remainder filled in from reference TRBV5-1 and TRBJ1-2): KAGVTQTPRYLIKTRGQQVTLSCSPISGHRSVSWYQQTPGQGLQFLFEYFSETQRNKGNFPGRFSGRQFSNSRSEMNVSTLELGDSALYLCASSLGGQSYGYTFGSGTRLTVV.

The chain carries TRBV9 and TRBJ2-7, with TRBD1 matching 8 bases. This CDR3 contains 15 residues. Unmatched junction bases numbered 14, after V lost 3 bases and J lost 9 bases. Germline V lookup: CDR1 SGDLS, CDR2 YYNGEE. The CDR3 reads CASSATSGTGERQYF. In DNA form, the CDR3 reads TGTGCCAGCAGCGCGACCTCCGGGACAGGAGAGAGGCAGTACTTC.

CDR3 DNA: TGTGCCACCAGCGGGGACAGGGGCTTGGGTCAGCCCCAGCATTTT. It specifies CATSGDRGLGQPQHF. This chain links TRBV15 with TRBJ1-5, with 10 bases matching TRBD1. CDR3 length: 15 residues. From germline, CDR1 is LNHNV and CDR2 YYDKDF (reference sequence). V was clipped by 5 bases and J by 6 bases; unmatched bases: 7.

This clone was seen once. CDR3 nucleotide sequence: TGCGCCAGCAGCCCTCGTCGGGGGTCCGGGGAGCTGTTTTTT. Protein sequence: CASSPRRGSGELFF. V and J are TRBV4-3 and TRBJ2-2; possible D gene TRBD2, 6 bases. CDR1 is LGHNA, CDR2 YSLEER, per germline. This CDR3 spans 14 amino acids. Deletions cut 4 bases from V and 6 bases from J, with 12 bases between.

This clone occurred a few times. This sequence joins TRBV9 and TRBJ1-6; no reliable D call. The V end was cut by 4 bases, the J end by 7 bases, with 15 bases between. The germline V gene has CDR1 SGDLS and CDR2 YYNGEE. The CDR3 extends over 15 amino acids. For the CDR3, the DNA is TGTGCCAGCAGCCCACGGACCGCGGGGAATTCACCCCTCCACTTT. It encodes CASSPRTAGNSPLHF.

V is TRBV11-2 and J is TRBJ2-1, with 10 positions matching TRBD2. Germline CDR1 and CDR2: SGHAT and FQNNGV. This CDR3 comprises 14 residues. V dropped 5 bases and J dropped 5; count of bases not matched to a gene: 3. CDR3 protein: CASSRTSGNNEQFF. Here the CDR3 DNA reads TGTGCCAGCAGCCGGACTAGCGGAAACAATGAGCAGTTCTTC.

This chain links TRBV7-3 with TRBJ1-3; TRBD1 is a possible D gene (5 bases). There are 15 residues in the CDR3. Between the trimmed V and J ends, which lost 0 bases and 1 base, there was a span of 7 bases. Per germline, CDR1 SGHTA and CDR2 FQGTGA. This CDR3 is CASSLTGDSGNTIYF. CDR3 sequence (DNA): TGTGCCAGCAGCTTAACAGGGGATTCTGGAAACACCATATATTTT.

V gene TRBV30 combines with J gene TRBJ2-7; 8 bases line up with TRBD2. V was pared by 3 bases and J by 2 bases, with 6 bases of the junction left unmatched. Per germline, CDR1 GTSNPN and CDR2 SVGIG (reference sequence). CDR3 length: 14 residues. The CDR3 nucleotides are TGTGCCTGGAGCACTAGCGGAGGGACCTACGAGCAGTACTTC. Residues: CAWSTSGGTYEQYF.

This chain uses TRBV19 with TRBJ2-1, with 10 bases identical to TRBD2. The CDR3 runs to 14 residues. The germline V gene has CDR1 LNHDA and CDR2 SQIVND (reference sequence). With 2 bases clipped from V and 6 bases from J, the junction kept 1 base outside the gene matches. The CDR3 loop is CASSILAGANEQFF. The CDR3 region has the DNA TGTGCCAGTAGTATACTAGCGGGAGCCAATGAGCAGTTCTTC. Using reference TRBV19 and TRBJ2-1 for the parts outside the CDR3, the full variable domain is DGGITQSPKYLFRKEGQNVTLSCEQNLNHDAMYWYRQDPGQGLRLIYYSQIVNDFQKGDIAEGYSVSREKKESFPLTVTSAQKNPTAFYLCASSILAGANEQFFGPGTRLTVL.

This rearrangement joins TRBV7-2 to TRBJ2-7; 11 bases line up with TRBD2. Germline V gene lookup returns CDR1 SGHTA and CDR2 FQGNSA. Trimming removed 2 bases from V and 7 bases from J; junction bases left unmatched: 13. The CDR3 length is 17 residues. The CDR3 DNA reads TGTGCCAGCAGCTTAAGGTTGCTAGCGGGAGGCTCGGGAGAGCAGTACTTC. Amino acids: CASSLRLLAGGSGEQYF.

V is TRBV18 and J is TRBJ2-3, with a weak D call TRBD2 (5 bases). Between the trimmed V and J ends, which lost 1 base and 4 bases, there was a span of 12 bases. The CDR3 length is 15 residues. CDR1 and CDR2 (germline): KGHSH, LQKENI. This CDR3 reads CASSPQMSGADTQYF. CDR3 coding DNA: TGTGCCAGCTCACCACAGATGTCCGGGGCAGATACGCAGTATTTT.